A selection of T cell receptor beta chains follows, all from one sample in a study of cytomegalovirus exposure and HLA in healthy donors. TCRdb's table, derived via immunoSEQ multiplex PCR, lists solely in-frame clones and lacks some. This listing includes 130,000 to 150,000 clones. The sample taken for sequencing was PBMCs. The source is a male donor in good health and CMV-seronegative. Both conserved end residues are part of each CDR3. A D gene is named only where the DNA matches it firmly.

V gene	J gene	D gene	CDR3 protein	CDR3 DNA
TRBV13	TRBJ1-6	TRBD1	CASSLDRGHSPLHF	TGTGCCAGCAGCTTGGACAGGGGGCATTCACCCCTCCACTTT
TRBV6-5	TRBJ2-3	TRBD2	CASRPAGGTDTQYF	TGTGCCAGCAGACCCGCGGGGGGAACAGATACGCAGTATTTT
TRBV9	TRBJ1-2	-	CASSVAGDYGYTF	TGTGCCAGCAGCGTAGCGGGAGACTATGGCTACACCTTC
TRBV9	TRBJ2-2	-	CASSVVSGELFF	TGTGCCAGCAGCGTAGTCTCCGGGGAGCTGTTTTTT
TRBV27	TRBJ2-7	-	CASSLGGAGEQYF	TGTGCCAGCAGTTTAGGGGGGGCTGGGGAGCAGTACTTC
TRBV19	TRBJ2-2	TRBD1	CASRTGPNTGELFF	TGTGCCAGCCGGACAGGGCCGAACACCGGGGAGCTGTTTTTT
TRBV30	TRBJ2-2	-	CAWSFGPGELFF	TGTGCCTGGAGTTTCGGTCCCGGGGAGCTGTTTTTT
TRBV7-3	TRBJ1-2	-	CASSFGRDYGYTF	TGTGCCAGCAGCTTCGGCCGGGACTATGGCTACACCTTC
TRBV7-9	TRBJ2-4	TRBD2	CASSLSGGVRNIQYF	TGTGCCAGCAGCTTGAGCGGGGGGGTCCGAAACATTCAGTACTTC
TRBV7-6	TRBJ2-5	-	CASSTSRGNGISQETQYF	TGTGCCAGCAGCACATCCAGGGGCAACGGCATATCCCAAGAGACCCAGTACTTC
TRBV18	TRBJ1-5	TRBD1	CASSPGQPNQPQHF	TGTGCCAGCTCCCCGGGACAGCCCAATCAGCCCCAGCATTTT
TRBV6-1	TRBJ2-2	-	CASNELLNTGELFF	TGTGCCAGCAACGAGCTTTTAAACACCGGGGAGCTGTTTTTT
TRBV27	TRBJ1-5	TRBD1	CASSLAGQGYNQPQHF	TGTGCCAGCAGTTTAGCGGGACAGGGTTACAATCAGCCCCAGCATTTT